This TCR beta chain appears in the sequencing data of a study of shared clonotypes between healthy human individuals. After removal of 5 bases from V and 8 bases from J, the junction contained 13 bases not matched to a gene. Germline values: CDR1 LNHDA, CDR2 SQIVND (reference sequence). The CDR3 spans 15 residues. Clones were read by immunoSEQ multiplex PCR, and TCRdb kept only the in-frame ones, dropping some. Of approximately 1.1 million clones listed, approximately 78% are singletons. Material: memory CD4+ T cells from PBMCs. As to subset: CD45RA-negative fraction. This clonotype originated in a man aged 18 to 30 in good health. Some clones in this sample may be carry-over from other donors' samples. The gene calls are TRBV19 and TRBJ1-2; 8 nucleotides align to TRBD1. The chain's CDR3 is CASSLWDRLGSGYTF. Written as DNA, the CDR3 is TGTGCCAGTAGTCTCTGGGACAGGTTGGGTTCGGGCTACACCTTC. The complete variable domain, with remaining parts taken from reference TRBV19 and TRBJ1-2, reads DGGITQSPKYLFRKEGQNVTLSCEQNLNHDAMYWYRQDPGQGLRLIYYSQIVNDFQKGDIAEGYSVSREKKESFPLTVTSAQKNPTAFYLCASSLWDRLGSGYTFGSGTRLTVV.